What follows is one T cell receptor beta chain and its context. Its antigen is unknown. The record has no base qualities; no much larger clone is one base away. V and J are truncated by 3 bases and 4 bases respectively, leaving an intervening sequence of 27 bases. Its CDR3 holds 20 amino acids, cysteine through phenylalanine. Of all the DNA, just the CDR3 is kept, 60 bases in frame from base 1. Reading the germline V gene gives CDR1 SGHDN and CDR2 FVKESK. This sample stems from a study of blood T cell repertoires in COVID-19 (dated by TCRdb to about 2020). Concerning the study at large: Samples covering the acute and convalescent phases of COVID-19 were provided by collaborators in the United States, Italy and Spain. The prospective study material was composed of cDNA or gDNA derived from T cells, B-cell-depleted T cells, or PBMCs. The dataset comprised deeply sampled blood TCRbeta repertoires from subjects exposed to, actively infected with, or recovered from COVID-19. The repertoires were released in a freely available public database intended as a resource for research on the immune response to SARS-CoV-2. Samples were obtained from the ongoing ImmuneRACE study (first 160 participants) and from 950 to 1,500 subjects provided by 6 global collaborators. A de-identified subject ID, COVID-19 status, age in years and sex were almost always included in the sample metadata. Where available, HLA class I and class II types were obtained from metadata supplied by the sample provider rather than from assay-based typing.

Overall study outcomes, separate from this receptor: Clinical and demographic metadata were provided uncurated, with the amount varying by source and participant.

At one collaborating source in Seattle, patients were enrolled during active infection and were followed longitudinally through the course of disease. Each collaborating institution followed its own protocols to collect whole blood in K2EDTA tubes. Collaborator samples were shipped for TCRbeta analysis as frozen whole blood, isolated PBMCs, or DNA extracted from either sample type. TCRbeta CDR3 regions were amplified from genomic DNA using the immunoSEQ Assay, a bias-controlled multiplex PCR. As for how the authors treated the data: The number of nucleated cells in each sample was estimated by amplification of reference gene primers within the assay. To quantify the absolute abundance of each unique TCRbeta CDR3 rearrangement, sequence reads were collapsed and filtered. Productive Simpson clonality was computed per sample as the square root of Simpson's diversity index over productive rearrangements. In its TCRdb copy, this immuneACCESS table keeps in-frame sequences only and misses some clones. Where compared with another copy, unresolved V genes explain less than half of these, and the others have no known cause. V, J and clone size are those of that table, while D and trimming were read from the DNA. The table for this sample lists 40,000 to 50,000 clones; about 89% of them were counted only once. The top ten hold 2.1% of the sample.

The rearrangement combines TRBV14 with TRBJ1-4, with TRBD1 perhaps the D gene, on 5 matching bases. The TCR comes from a woman at least 80 years old with COVID-19, enrolled during active disease. The sequencing input was peripheral blood. The CDR3 region: CASSHQGGGGPRSSNEKLFF. The sequence in DNA is TGTGCCAGCAGCCACCAAGGTGGGGGGGGACCTCGCTCAAGTAATGAAAAACTGTTTTTT.